One and the same sample provided the 8 T cell receptor beta chains below, sequenced in a study of T-cell memory formation after mild COVID-19. TCRdb redid the calling of the 5' RACE reads with MiXCR, one entry per CDR3 protein. This sample has 250,000 to 350,000 distinct CDR3 sequences, with 15% to 20% found just once. The sequenced sample consisted of PBMCs or a T cell subset sorted from them (not recorded which). These receptors all come from a man between 18 and 35 years old who had mild COVID-19 (a few samples of this study predate the infection). Cell type and time point are not known.

The gene calls are TRBV15 and TRBJ2-5, with D uncertain. Trimming removed 0 bases from V and 1 base from J, with 9 bases in between. The germline V gene encodes CDR1 LNHNV and CDR2 YYDKDF (reference sequence). CDR3 length: 15 residues. CDR3 sequence reads: CATSRDPRPQETQYF. CDR3 coding DNA: TGTGCCACCAGCAGAGATCCCCGACCCCAAGAGACCCAGTACTTC.

In this sample, this clonotype turned up many times. V is TRBV20-1 and J is TRBJ2-7; 9 positions agree with TRBD1. Unmatched junction bases numbered 7, after V lost 4 bases and J lost 0 bases. This CDR3 has 15 amino acids. Germline V gene sequence: CDR1 DFQATT, CDR2 SNEGSKA (reference sequence). The CDR3 loop reads CSATSGTGSSYEQYV. The CDR3 DNA sequence: TGCAGTGCTACCTCCGGGACAGGGAGCTCCTACGAGCAGTACGTC.

The rearrangement uses TRBV5-1 and TRBJ2-1; TRBD2 aligns across 7 bases. V lost 3 bases and J lost 9; bases outside the gene matches: 6. The CDR3 runs 13 residues. CDR1 is SGHRS and CDR2 is YFSETQ in the germline V gene. The DNA for the CDR3 is TGCGCCAGCAGCTCGGAGCCTAGCGGTGAGCAGTTCTTC. It specifies CASSSEPSGEQFF.

This clonotype appeared many times. The chain links TRBV7-8 to TRBJ2-1; D is unclear. In germline, CDR1 is SGHVS, CDR2 FQNEAQ. This CDR3 has 14 amino acids. The V gene lost 4 bases and the J gene lost 5 bases, with 12 bases spanning the gap. The CDR3 is CASSSRHSDNEQFF. The CDR3 DNA follows: TGTGCCAGCAGCTCCAGGCACAGCGACAATGAGCAGTTCTTC.

This clonotype was counted at least ten times. V usage is TRBV20-1 and J usage is TRBJ2-2; D possibly corresponds to TRBD2 (7 bases). Per germline, CDR1 DFQATT and CDR2 SNEGSKA (reference sequence). V lost 6 bases and J lost 7, with 15 bases in between. The CDR3 is 13 amino acids. The CDR3 DNA reads as TGCAGTGCGGCCCGGGGGGCCGACGGGGAGCTGTTTTTT. Amino acid sequence: CSAARGADGELFF.

This sequence joins TRBV11-2 and TRBJ2-7; TRBD2 matches at 15 bases. CDR1 SGHAT and CDR2 FQNNGV come from the germline V gene. V was clipped by 7 bases and J by 6 bases; unmatched bases: 16. The CDR3 extends over 18 amino acids. The CDR3 DNA sequence: TGTGCCAGCACCCCATGGACTAGCGGGGGGGCTGGATCCAGCGAGCAGTACTTC. The encoded protein is CASTPWTSGGAGSSEQYF. Filled out from reference TRBV11-2 and TRBJ2-7, the complete variable domain reads EAGVAQSPRYKIIEKRQSVAFWCNPISGHATLYWYQQILGQGPKLLIQFQNNGVVDDSQLPKDRFSAERLKGVDSTLKIQPAKLEDSAVYLCASTPWTSGGAGSSEQYFGPGTRLTVT.

This clonotype came up a few times. V gene TRBV5-6 combines with J gene TRBJ2-7, with D perhaps matching TRBD1 (5 bases). With 6 bases removed from V and 0 bases from J, the gap between germline ends came to 7 bases. The germline CDR1 and CDR2 sequences are SGHDT and YYEEEE. The CDR3 spans 12 residues. This CDR3 is CASKGDSYEQYV. For the CDR3, the DNA is TGTGCCAGCAAAGGGGACTCCTACGAGCAGTACGTC.

This clonotype has only a few counts. The chain joins TRBV9 to TRBJ1-2; D gene unclear. The CDR3 has 12 amino acids. The germline gives CDR1 SGDLS, CDR2 YYNGEE. V was pared by 4 bases and J by 5 bases, with 9 bases between. CDR3 sequence reads: CASSPFQYGYTF. The DNA for the CDR3 is TGTGCCAGCAGCCCTTTCCAATATGGCTACACCTTC.